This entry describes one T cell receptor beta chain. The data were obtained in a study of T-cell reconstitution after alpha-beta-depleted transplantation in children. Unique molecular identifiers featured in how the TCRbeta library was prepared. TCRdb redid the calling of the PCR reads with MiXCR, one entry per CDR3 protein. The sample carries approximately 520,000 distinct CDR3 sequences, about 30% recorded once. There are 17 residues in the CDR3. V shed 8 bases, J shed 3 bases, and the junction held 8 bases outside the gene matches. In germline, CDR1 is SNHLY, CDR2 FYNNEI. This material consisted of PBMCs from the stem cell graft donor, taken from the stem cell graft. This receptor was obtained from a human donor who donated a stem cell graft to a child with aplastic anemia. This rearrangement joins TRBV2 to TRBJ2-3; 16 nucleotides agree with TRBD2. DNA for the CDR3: TGTGCCAGCGGACAGGGGACTAGCGGGAGGGCAACAGATACGCAGTATTTT. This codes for CASGQGTSGRATDTQYF.